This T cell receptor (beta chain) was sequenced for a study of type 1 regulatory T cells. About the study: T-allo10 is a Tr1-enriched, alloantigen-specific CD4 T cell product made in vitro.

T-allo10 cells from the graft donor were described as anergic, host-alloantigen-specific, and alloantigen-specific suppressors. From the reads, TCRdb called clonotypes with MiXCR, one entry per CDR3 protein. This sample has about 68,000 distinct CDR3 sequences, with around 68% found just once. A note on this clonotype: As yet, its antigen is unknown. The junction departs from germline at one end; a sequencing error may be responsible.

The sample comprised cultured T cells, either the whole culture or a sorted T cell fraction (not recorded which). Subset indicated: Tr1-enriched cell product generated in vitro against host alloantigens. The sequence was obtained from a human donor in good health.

The CDR3 protein is CTSSFLGTYEQYF. Here the CDR3 DNA reads TGTACCAGCTCGTTTTTGGGGACTTACGAGCAGTACTTC. The rearrangement links TRBV9 to TRBJ2-7, with D maybe TRBD2 (6 bases). Germline V gene data show CDR1 as SGDLS and CDR2 as YYNGEE. The CDR3 extends over 13 amino acids. Drawing the rest from reference TRBV9 and TRBJ2-7, the complete variable domain is DSGVTQTPKHLITATGQRVTLRCSPRSGDLSVYWYQQSLDQGLQFLIQYYNGEERAKGNILERFSAQQFPDLHSELNLSSLELGDSALYFCTSSFLGTYEQYFGPGTRLTVT.